Included here is one TCR beta chain sequence, with context. Its antigen remains unknown. Each donor was healthy, and each was a bone marrow donor. PCR involved 60 Vbeta and 13 Jbeta primers. Sequenced by immunoSEQ multiplex PCR; TCRdb stores in-frame clones only, minus some. In the table there are hundreds of thousands of clones, about 85% of which are singletons. This record comes from a study of cytomegalovirus exposure and HLA in healthy donors. Points from the study as a whole: It was shown in a later analysis that HLA-associated TCR beta chains were more clonally expanded than other, equally common chains. Productive rates of about 87% or about 30% were seen for most TCR beta V segments in an earlier analysis. Whilst most TCR sequences proved rare, a subset of public TCRs occurred across many donors.

Germline CDR1 and CDR2: MNHNS and SASEGT. The V end was cut by 6 bases, the J end by 4 bases, with 12 bases between. This CDR3 spans 13 amino acids. The origin of this receptor is a girl under 10 years old in good health and CMV-seronegative. Sequenced sample: PBMCs. This chain links TRBV6-1 with TRBJ1-1; tentative D call: TRBD1 (5 bases). The CDR3, as DNA: TGTGCCAGCAGGACTCAGGGAAGCACTGAAGCTTTCTTT. Its protein product is CASRTQGSTEAFF.